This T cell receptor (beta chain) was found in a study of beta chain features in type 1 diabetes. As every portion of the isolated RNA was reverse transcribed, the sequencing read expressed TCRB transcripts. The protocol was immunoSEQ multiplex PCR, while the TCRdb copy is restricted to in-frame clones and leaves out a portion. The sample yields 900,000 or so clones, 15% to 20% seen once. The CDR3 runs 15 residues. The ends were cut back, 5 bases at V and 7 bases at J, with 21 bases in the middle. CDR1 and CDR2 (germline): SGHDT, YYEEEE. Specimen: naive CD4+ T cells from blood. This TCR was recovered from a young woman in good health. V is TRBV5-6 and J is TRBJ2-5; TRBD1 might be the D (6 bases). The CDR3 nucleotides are TGTGCCAGCAGTCTCAATCCGGGACAAATCGGGACCCAGTACTTC. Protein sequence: CASSLNPGQIGTQYF.